This TCR beta chain was documented in a study of vaccination effects on CD4 cells after COVID-19. Study observations and caveats: After vaccination of healthy people, only 1 of 255 vaccine-induced clones cross-reacted with common cold coronaviruses.

Comment on this clone: No antigen is known for it.

Viral peptide pools were used in the ViraFEST assay to expand antigen-specific CD4+ T cells, and sequencing came afterward. A roughly ten-day culture period preceded the isolation of CD4+ T cells. Half-medium changes using IL-2 medium occurred on days 3 and 7. This CDR3 is 18 amino acids long. With 4 bases clipped from V and 1 base from J, the junction kept 11 bases outside the gene matches. The germline CDR1 and CDR2 sequences are SGHTA and FQGNSA. Produced via immunoSEQ multiplex PCR; TCRdb's table is partial and in-frame only. The sample consists of tens of thousands of clones, approximately 74% of them appearing once.

This rearrangement joins TRBV7-2 to TRBJ2-5, with TRBD2 matching 11 bases. This receptor was taken from a human donor who received a COVID-19 vaccine. This sample comprised CD4+ T cells from PBMCs cultured with HCoV-229E spike peptides, obtained before COVID-19 vaccination. CDR3 loop: CASSSRGSGGAIQETQYF. The CDR3 DNA is TGTGCCAGCAGCTCCAGGGGTAGCGGGGGGGCAATCCAAGAGACCCAGTACTTC.